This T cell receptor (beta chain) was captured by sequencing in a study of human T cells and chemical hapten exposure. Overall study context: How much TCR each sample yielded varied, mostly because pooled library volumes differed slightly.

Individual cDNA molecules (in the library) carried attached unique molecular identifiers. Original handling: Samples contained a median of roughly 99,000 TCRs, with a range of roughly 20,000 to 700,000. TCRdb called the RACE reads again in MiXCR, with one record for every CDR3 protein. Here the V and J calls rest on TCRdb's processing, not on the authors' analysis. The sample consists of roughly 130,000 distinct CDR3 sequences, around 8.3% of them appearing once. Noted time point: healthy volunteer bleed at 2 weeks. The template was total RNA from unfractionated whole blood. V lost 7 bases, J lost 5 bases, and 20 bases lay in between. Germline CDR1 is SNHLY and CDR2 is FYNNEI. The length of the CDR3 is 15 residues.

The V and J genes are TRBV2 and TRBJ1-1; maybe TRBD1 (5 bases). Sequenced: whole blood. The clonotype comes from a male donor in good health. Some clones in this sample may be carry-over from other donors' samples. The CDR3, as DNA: TGTGCCAGCATTCCGGAGAGGAGGGGAGGAACTGAAGCTTTCTTT. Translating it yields CASIPERRGGTEAFF.